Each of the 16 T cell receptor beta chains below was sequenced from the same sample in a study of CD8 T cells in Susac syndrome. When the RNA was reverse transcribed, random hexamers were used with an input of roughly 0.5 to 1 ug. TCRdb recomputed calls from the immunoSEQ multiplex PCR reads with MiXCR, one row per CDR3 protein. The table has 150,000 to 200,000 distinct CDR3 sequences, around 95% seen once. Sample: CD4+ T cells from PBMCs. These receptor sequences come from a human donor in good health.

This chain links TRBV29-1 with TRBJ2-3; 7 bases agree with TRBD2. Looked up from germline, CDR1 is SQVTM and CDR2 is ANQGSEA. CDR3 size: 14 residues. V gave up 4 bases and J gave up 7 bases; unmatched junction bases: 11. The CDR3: CSVALLLLAHTQYF. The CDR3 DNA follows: TGCAGCGTTGCTCTACTACTACTAGCGCATACGCAGTATTTT.

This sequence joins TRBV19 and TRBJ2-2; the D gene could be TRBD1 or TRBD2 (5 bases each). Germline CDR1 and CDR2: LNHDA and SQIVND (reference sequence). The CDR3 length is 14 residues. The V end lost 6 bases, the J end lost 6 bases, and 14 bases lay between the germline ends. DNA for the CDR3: TGTGCCAGTAGCAGGGACCCATGGGCCGGGGAGCTGTTTTTT. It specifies CASSRDPWAGELFF.

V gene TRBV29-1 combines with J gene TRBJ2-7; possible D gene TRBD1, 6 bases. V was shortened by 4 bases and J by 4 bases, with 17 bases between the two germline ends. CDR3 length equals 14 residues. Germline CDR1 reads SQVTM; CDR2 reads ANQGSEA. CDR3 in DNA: TGCAGCGTTGTATCTTTGGGACAACAATACGAGCAGTACTTC. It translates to CSVVSLGQQYEQYF.

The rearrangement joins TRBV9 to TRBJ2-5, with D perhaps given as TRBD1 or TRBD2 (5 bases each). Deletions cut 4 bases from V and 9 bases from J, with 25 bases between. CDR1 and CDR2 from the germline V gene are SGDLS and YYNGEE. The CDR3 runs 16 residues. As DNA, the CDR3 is TGTGCCAGCAGCCCCGGGGCAAACCCCTCTTGGAGTTCCCAGTACTTC. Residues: CASSPGANPSWSSQYF. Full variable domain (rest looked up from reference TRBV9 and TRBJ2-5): DSGVTQTPKHLITATGQRVTLRCSPRSGDLSVYWYQQSLDQGLQFLIQYYNGEERAKGNILERFSAQQFPDLHSELNLSSLELGDSALYFCASSPGANPSWSSQYFGPGTRLLVL.

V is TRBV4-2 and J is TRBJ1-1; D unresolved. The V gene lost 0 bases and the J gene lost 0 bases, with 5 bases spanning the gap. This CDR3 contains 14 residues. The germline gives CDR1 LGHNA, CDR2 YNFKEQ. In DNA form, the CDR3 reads TGTGCCAGCAGCCAAGAGGTCGTGAACACTGAAGCTTTCTTT. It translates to CASSQEVVNTEAFF.

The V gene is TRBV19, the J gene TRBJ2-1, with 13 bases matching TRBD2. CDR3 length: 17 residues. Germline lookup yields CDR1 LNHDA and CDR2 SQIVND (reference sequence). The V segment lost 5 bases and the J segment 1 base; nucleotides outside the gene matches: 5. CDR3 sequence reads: CASSYGLAGDSYNEQFF. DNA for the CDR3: TGTGCCAGTAGTTACGGACTAGCGGGGGATTCCTACAATGAGCAGTTCTTC.

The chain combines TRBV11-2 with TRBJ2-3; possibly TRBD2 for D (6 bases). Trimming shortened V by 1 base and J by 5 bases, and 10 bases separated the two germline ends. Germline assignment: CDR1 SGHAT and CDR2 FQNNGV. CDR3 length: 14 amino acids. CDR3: CASSLGVGGDTQYF. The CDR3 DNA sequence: TGTGCCAGCAGCTTAGGTGTCGGGGGAGATACGCAGTATTTT. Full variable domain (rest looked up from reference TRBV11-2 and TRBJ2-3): EAGVAQSPRYKIIEKRQSVAFWCNPISGHATLYWYQQILGQGPKLLIQFQNNGVVDDSQLPKDRFSAERLKGVDSTLKIQPAKLEDSAVYLCASSLGVGGDTQYFGPGTRLTVL.

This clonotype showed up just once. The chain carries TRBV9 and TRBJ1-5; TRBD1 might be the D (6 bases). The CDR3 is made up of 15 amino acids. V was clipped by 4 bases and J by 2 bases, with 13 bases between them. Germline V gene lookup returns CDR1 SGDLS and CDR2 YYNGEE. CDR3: CASSHIRGGNQPQHF. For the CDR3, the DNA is TGTGCCAGCAGCCACATTAGGGGGGGCAATCAGCCCCAGCATTTT. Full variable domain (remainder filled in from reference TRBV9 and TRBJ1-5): DSGVTQTPKHLITATGQRVTLRCSPRSGDLSVYWYQQSLDQGLQFLIQYYNGEERAKGNILERFSAQQFPDLHSELNLSSLELGDSALYFCASSHIRGGNQPQHFGDGTRLSIL.

The DNA for the CDR3 is TGTGCCAGCAGCTTCGACAGGACGAACACCGGGGAGCTGTTTTTT. It codes for CASSFDRTNTGELFF. The chain employs TRBV7-7 and TRBJ2-2, with D tentatively TRBD1 (6 bases). The CDR3 covers 15 residues. Trimming stripped 3 bases from V and 0 bases from J, with 8 bases between. CDR1 and CDR2 from the germline V gene are SSHAT and FNYEAQ (reference sequence).

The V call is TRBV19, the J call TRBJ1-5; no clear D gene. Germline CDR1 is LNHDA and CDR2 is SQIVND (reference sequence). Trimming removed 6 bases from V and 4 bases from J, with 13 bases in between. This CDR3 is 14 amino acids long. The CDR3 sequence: CASRPQVPNQPQHF. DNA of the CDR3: TGTGCCAGTAGACCGCAGGTCCCGAATCAGCCCCAGCATTTT.

DNA for the CDR3: TGCAGTGCCGTCAGGGGGGCAGGAGACTATGGCTACACCTTC. It specifies CSAVRGAGDYGYTF. V is TRBV20-1 and J is TRBJ1-2; 7 bases align to TRBD1. V lost 6 bases, J lost 3 bases, and 10 bases stayed unmatched. The CDR3 is 14 residues long. Germline lookup yields CDR1 DFQATT and CDR2 SNEGSKA (reference sequence).

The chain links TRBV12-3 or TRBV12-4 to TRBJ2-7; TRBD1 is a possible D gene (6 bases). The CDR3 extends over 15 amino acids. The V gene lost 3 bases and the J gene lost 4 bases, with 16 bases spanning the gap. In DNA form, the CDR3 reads TGTGCCAGCAGTTTGGGGACCCACAGGGAGTACGAGCAGTACTTC. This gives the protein CASSLGTHREYEQYF.

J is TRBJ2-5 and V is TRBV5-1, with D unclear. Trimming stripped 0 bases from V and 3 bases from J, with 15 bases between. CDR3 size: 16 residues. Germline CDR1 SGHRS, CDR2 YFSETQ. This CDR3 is CASSLVRARIEETQYF. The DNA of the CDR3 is TGCGCCAGCAGCTTGGTCCGGGCTCGGATAGAAGAGACCCAGTACTTC.

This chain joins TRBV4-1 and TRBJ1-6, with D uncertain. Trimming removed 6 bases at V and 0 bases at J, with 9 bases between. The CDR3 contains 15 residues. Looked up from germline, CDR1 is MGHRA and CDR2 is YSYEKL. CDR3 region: CASRLGSSYNSPLHF. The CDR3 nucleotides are TGCGCCAGCAGGCTGGGAAGCTCCTATAATTCACCCCTCCACTTT.

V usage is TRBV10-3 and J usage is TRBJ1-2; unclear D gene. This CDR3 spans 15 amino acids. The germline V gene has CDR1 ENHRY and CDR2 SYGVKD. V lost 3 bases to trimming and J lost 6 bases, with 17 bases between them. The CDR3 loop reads CAISEHGEGTDGYTF. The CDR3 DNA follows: TGTGCCATCAGTGAACACGGGGAGGGTACGGATGGCTACACCTTC.

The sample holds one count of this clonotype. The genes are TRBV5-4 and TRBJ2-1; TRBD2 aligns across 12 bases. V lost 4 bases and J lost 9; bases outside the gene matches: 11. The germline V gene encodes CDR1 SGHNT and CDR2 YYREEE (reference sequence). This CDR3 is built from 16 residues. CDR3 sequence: CASSTRTSGVSSEQFF. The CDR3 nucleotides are TGTGCCAGCAGCACTCGGACTAGCGGGGTTTCGAGTGAGCAGTTCTTC.